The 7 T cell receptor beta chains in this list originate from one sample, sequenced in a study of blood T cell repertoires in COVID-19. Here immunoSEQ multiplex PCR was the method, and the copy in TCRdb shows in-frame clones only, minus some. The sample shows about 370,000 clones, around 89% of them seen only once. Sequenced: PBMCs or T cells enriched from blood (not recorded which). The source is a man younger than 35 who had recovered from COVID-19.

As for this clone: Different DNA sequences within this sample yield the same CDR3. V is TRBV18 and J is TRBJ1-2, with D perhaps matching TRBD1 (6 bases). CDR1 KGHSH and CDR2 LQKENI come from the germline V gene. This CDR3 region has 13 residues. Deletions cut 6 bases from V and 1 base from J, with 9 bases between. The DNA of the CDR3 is TGTGCCAGCTCGCCCAGGGGTAACTATGGCTACACCTTC. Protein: CASSPRGNYGYTF.

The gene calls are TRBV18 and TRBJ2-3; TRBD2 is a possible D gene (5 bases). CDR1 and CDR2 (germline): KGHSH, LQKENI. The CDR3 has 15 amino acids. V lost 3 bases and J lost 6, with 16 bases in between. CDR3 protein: CASSPRTRVADTQYF. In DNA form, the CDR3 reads TGTGCCAGCTCACCCAGGACTCGGGTAGCGGATACGCAGTATTTT.

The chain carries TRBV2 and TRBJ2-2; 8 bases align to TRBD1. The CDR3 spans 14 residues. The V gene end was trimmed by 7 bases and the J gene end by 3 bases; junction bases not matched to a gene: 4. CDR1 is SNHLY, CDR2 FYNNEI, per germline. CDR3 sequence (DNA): TGTGCCAGCACAGGGGGCTCGGACACCGGGGAGCTGTTTTTT. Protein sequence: CASTGGSDTGELFF.

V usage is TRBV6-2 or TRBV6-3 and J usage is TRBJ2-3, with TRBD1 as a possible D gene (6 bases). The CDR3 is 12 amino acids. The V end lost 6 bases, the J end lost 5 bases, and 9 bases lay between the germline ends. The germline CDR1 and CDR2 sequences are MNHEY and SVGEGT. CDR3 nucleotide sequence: TGTGCCAGCAGCCAAGGGGGAGATACGCAGTATTTT. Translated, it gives CASSQGGDTQYF.

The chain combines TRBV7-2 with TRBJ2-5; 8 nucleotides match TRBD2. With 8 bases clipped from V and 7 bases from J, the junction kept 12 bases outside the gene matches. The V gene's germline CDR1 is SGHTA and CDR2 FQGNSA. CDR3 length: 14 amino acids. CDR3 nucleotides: TGTGCCAGCTGTGACCAGCGGGAGAAAGGGACCCAGTACTTC. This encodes CASCDQREKGTQYF.

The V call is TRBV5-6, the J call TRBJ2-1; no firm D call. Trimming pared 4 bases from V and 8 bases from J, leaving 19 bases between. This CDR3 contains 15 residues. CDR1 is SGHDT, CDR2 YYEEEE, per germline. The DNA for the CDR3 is TGTGCCAGCAGCCTTCTTACCCCGTCGGTCGATGAGCAGTTCTTC. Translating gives CASSLLTPSVDEQFF.

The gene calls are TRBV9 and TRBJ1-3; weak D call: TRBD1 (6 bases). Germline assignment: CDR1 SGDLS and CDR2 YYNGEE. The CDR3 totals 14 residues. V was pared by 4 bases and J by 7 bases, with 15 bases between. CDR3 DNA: TGTGCCAGCAGCTTAACAGGGTTTGGGAACACCATATATTTT. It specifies CASSLTGFGNTIYF.